Sequencing of this T cell receptor beta chain was carried out in a study of blood T cell repertoires in COVID-19. Study background: Sample material is recorded as cDNA or gDNA derived from T cells, B-cell-depleted T cells, or PBMCs.

Recruitment covered 20 to 25 US areas and drew participants whose ages spanned roughly 18 to 90 years. Donors in Cohort 3 counted as recovered after two negative PCRs, clearance, or symptom resolution. Original processing notes: Amplification of reference gene primers provided the estimated nucleated cell counts. Clones were read by immunoSEQ multiplex PCR, and TCRdb kept only the in-frame ones, dropping some. That table furnishes V, J and clone size, whereas the DNA furnished D and trimming. The top ten hold 10% to 13% of the sample, which has over 200,000 clones, around 90% seen once. The V gene lost 8 bases and the J gene lost 7 bases, with 11 bases spanning the gap. CDR3 size: 11 residues. Germline V gene sequence: CDR1 SNHLY, CDR2 FYNNEI.

This chain uses TRBV2 with TRBJ1-1; the D gene is possibly TRBD1 (5 bases). The source of this sequence is a man under 40 who had recovered from COVID-19. The specimen sequenced was PBMCs or T cells enriched from blood (not recorded which). The CDR3 coding sequence is TGTGCCAGCGGACATGCCTTTGAAGCTTTCTTT. This translates into CASGHAFEAFF. The whole variable domain, remainder taken from reference TRBV2 and TRBJ1-1, is EPEVTQTPSHQVTQMGQEVILRCVPISNHLYFYWYRQILGQKVEFLVSFYNNEISEKSEIFDDQFSVERPDGSNFTLKIRSTKLEDSAMYFCASGHAFEAFFGQGTRLTVV.